This T cell receptor (beta chain) was recorded in a study of T-cell reconstitution after alpha-beta-depleted transplantation in children. Germline V gene lookup returns CDR1 DFQATT and CDR2 SNEGSKA (reference sequence). This CDR3 region has 19 residues. The junction had 10 bases not matched to a gene; V was cut back by 0 bases and J by 2 bases. Molecular barcoding with unique molecular identifiers was used for the TCRbeta library. MiXCR, applied by TCRdb to the PCR reads, yields one record per CDR3 protein. The sample records 75,000 to 100,000 distinct CDR3 sequences, 8% to 9% being singletons. This clonotype has a handful of counts.

This specimen consisted of PBMCs from the stem cell graft donor, obtained from the stem cell graft. V usage is TRBV20-1 and J usage is TRBJ2-7; 16 positions agree with TRBD2. The source is a human donor who donated a stem cell graft to a child with congenital amegakaryocytic thrombocytopenia. The CDR3 sequence is CSARDIAGLAGGNTYEQYF. The CDR3 DNA is TGCAGTGCTAGAGATATAGCGGGACTAGCGGGAGGGAATACCTACGAGCAGTACTTC.